This T cell receptor (beta chain) was identified during a study of blood T cells in healthy people across ages. This clonotype has only a few counts. Primed by a sample-barcoded 5' primer and a J-beta primer mix, a second PCR proceeded for roughly 7 to 12 cycles. TCRdb analysed the 5' RACE reads with MiXCR anew, one entry per CDR3 protein. The sample holds 660,000 or so distinct CDR3 sequences, roughly 50% seen once. The CDR3 runs 14 residues. Germline V gene lookup returns CDR1 SGHRS and CDR2 YFSETQ. The genes are TRBV5-1 and TRBJ2-5; a possible D gene is TRBD2 (5 bases). The last part of the DNA fits TRBJ2-7 better; the J call may be wrong. Sequencing was carried out using blood. This TCR came from a man in his fifties or sixties in good health. The CDR3 DNA is TGCGCCAGCAGCTTGCGGGGAACTGACTACGAGCAGTACTTC. This encodes CASSLRGTDYEQYF.